These 20 T cell receptor beta chains were all obtained from the same sample, sequenced in a study of blood T cell repertoires in COVID-19. Clones were read by immunoSEQ multiplex PCR, and TCRdb kept only the in-frame ones, dropping some. Of 160,000 or so clones in the sample, about 88% were seen once. Sequenced input: peripheral blood. The receptors here all came from an elderly woman with acute or convalescent COVID-19.

V and J are TRBV18 and TRBJ2-7, with D possibly being TRBD2 (5 bases). CDR1 is KGHSH and CDR2 is LQKENI in the germline V gene. Between the trimmed V and J ends, which lost 2 bases and 2 bases, there was a span of 7 bases. The CDR3 contains 13 residues. CDR3 region: CASSPGSPYEQYF. CDR3 in DNA: TGTGCCAGCTCACCAGGGAGCCCCTACGAGCAGTACTTC.

This chain links TRBV7-2 with TRBJ2-2; 9 bases map to TRBD2. Germline CDR1 SGHTA, CDR2 FQGNSA. J was trimmed by 8 bases and V by 6 bases; bases with no gene match: 7. The CDR3 covers 14 residues. In DNA, the CDR3 is TGTGCCAGCAGTCCCGATAGCGGGAGAGGGGAGCTGTTTTTT. It specifies CASSPDSGRGELFF.

The rearrangement joins TRBV30 to TRBJ1-1; D is uncertain. The germline CDR1 and CDR2 sequences are GTSNPN and SVGIG (reference sequence). Trimming took 2 bases from V and 1 from J, leaving 5 bases between them. This CDR3 region has 12 residues. The CDR3 here is CAWSSWNTEAFF. In DNA, the CDR3 is TGTGCCTGGAGTTCATGGAACACTGAAGCTTTCTTT.

The V gene is TRBV25-1, the J gene TRBJ2-3; 7 bases map to TRBD1. Germline V gives CDR1 MGHDK, CDR2 SYGVNS. This CDR3 is 13 amino acids long. V lost 7 bases, J lost 8 bases, and 9 bases stayed unmatched. CDR3 amino acids: CASIGEGAGTQYF. CDR3 coding DNA: TGTGCCAGCATTGGAGAGGGGGCCGGTACGCAGTATTTT.

The chain is built from TRBV6-5 and TRBJ2-3; 8 bases are shared with TRBD1. The germline V gene encodes CDR1 MNHEY and CDR2 SVGAGI. The J segment lost 1 base and the V segment lost 7 bases, leaving 7 bases of the junction unmatched. This CDR3 has 15 amino acids. The CDR3 loop is CASKQGVGGTDTQYF. CDR3 coding DNA: TGTGCCAGCAAACAGGGGGTGGGGGGCACAGATACGCAGTATTTT.

The rearrangement joins TRBV30 to TRBJ2-7; possible D gene TRBD1, 5 bases. V dropped 1 base and J dropped 5 bases, with 6 bases sitting between them. The CDR3 sequence is 11 residues long. Looked up from germline, CDR1 is GTSNPN and CDR2 is SVGIG (reference sequence). The CDR3 DNA reads as TGTGCCTGGAGTGGCAGGGACGAGCAGTACTTC. Encoded protein: CAWSGRDEQYF.

The J gene is TRBJ2-7, the V gene TRBV5-5, with a possible D match to TRBD2 (5 bases). The CDR3 runs 13 residues. Germline V gives CDR1 SGHKS, CDR2 YYEKEE (reference sequence). Between the trimmed V and J ends, which lost 0 bases and 3 bases, there was a span of 7 bases. Written as DNA, the CDR3 is TGTGCCAGCAGCTTGGGGGCGGGCTACGAGCAGTACTTC. The encoded protein is CASSLGAGYEQYF.

This clone was counted once. V and J are TRBV4-1 and TRBJ1-5; D remains unclear. Germline loops: CDR1 MGHRA, CDR2 YSYEKL. The CDR3 has 16 residues. The V gene lost 1 base and the J gene lost 5 bases, with 15 bases spanning the gap. The CDR3 sequence is CASSQGFQVQYQPQHF. In nucleotides, the CDR3 is TGCGCCAGCAGCCAAGGTTTCCAGGTCCAATATCAGCCCCAGCATTTT.

This chain connects TRBV3-1 (or the pseudogene TRBV3-2) to TRBJ2-5; D may be TRBD1 (6 bases). From germline, CDR1 is LGHDT and CDR2 YNNKEL (reference sequence). The CDR3 covers 18 residues. V gave up 0 bases and J gave up 4 bases, with 21 bases separating them. CDR3 nucleotides: TGTGCCAGCAGCCAAGATCCCCAGGGGACGCCGGGGTCAGAGACCCAGTACTTC. Translation: CASSQDPQGTPGSETQYF.

This chain's CDR3 is CASSRPGVHTYNEQFF. CDR3 coding DNA: TGTGCCAGCAGCCGTCCAGGGGTCCACACCTACAATGAGCAGTTCTTC. The genes are TRBV5-8 and TRBJ2-1; a weak D match, TRBD1 (6 bases). The CDR3 sequence is 16 residues long. The germline gives CDR1 SGHTS, CDR2 YDEGEE. Trimming removed 4 bases from V and 2 bases from J, with 16 bases in between.

V usage is TRBV9 and J usage is TRBJ1-2; no clear D gene. This CDR3 spans 14 amino acids. V shed 0 bases and J shed 0 bases, with 6 bases lying between them. Germline values: CDR1 SGDLS, CDR2 YYNGEE. The CDR3 sequence is CASSVVGTNYGYTF. The DNA of the CDR3 is TGTGCCAGCAGCGTAGTCGGTACTAACTATGGCTACACCTTC. The complete variable domain, with remaining parts taken from reference TRBV9 and TRBJ1-2, reads DSGVTQTPKHLITATGQRVTLRCSPRSGDLSVYWYQQSLDQGLQFLIQYYNGEERAKGNILERFSAQQFPDLHSELNLSSLELGDSALYFCASSVVGTNYGYTFGSGTRLTVV.

The rearrangement uses TRBV5-1 and TRBJ2-1; 10 bases agree with TRBD2. With V trimmed by 3 bases and J by 10 bases, 10 bases remained unmatched. The CDR3 has 15 residues. Germline-derived CDR1 and CDR2 are SGHRS and YFSETQ. CDR3 sequence reads: CASSSGGLAGVEQFF. The CDR3 bases are TGCGCCAGCAGCTCTGGGGGGCTAGCGGGAGTGGAGCAGTTCTTC.

The chain joins TRBV27 to TRBJ2-7; 8 bases are shared with TRBD1. The CDR3 is 16 residues long. CDR1 and CDR2 (germline): MNHEY, SMNVEV (reference sequence). Losses at the gene ends were 0 bases for V and 1 base for J; bases not matched to a gene: 5. This CDR3 is CASSLSWTGSSYEQYF. For the CDR3, the DNA is TGTGCCAGCAGTTTATCGTGGACAGGGAGTTCCTACGAGCAGTACTTC.

The V call is TRBV10-3, the J call TRBJ2-1; no firm D call. Trimming took off 7 bases at V and 6 bases at J, with 19 bases between the two ends. Germline-derived CDR1 and CDR2 are ENHRY and SYGVKD. The CDR3 has 15 residues. CDR3: CAITVDRARGNEQFF. DNA of the CDR3: TGTGCCATCACCGTCGACCGAGCCAGAGGCAATGAGCAGTTCTTC.

A note on this clone: Other DNA sequences in the sample encode the same CDR3. The chain has TRBV5-1 and TRBJ1-3, with D perhaps matching TRBD1 (6 bases). The CDR3 contains 14 residues. With 2 bases removed from V and 1 base from J, the gap between germline ends came to 7 bases. Germline CDR1 reads SGHRS; CDR2 reads YFSETQ. CDR3 sequence: CASSLGQSGNTIYF. CDR3 in DNA: TGCGCCAGCAGCTTAGGACAGTCTGGAAACACCATATATTTT.

This rearrangement joins TRBV2 to TRBJ2-7; 9 bases fit TRBD2. Germline values: CDR1 SNHLY, CDR2 FYNNEI. This CDR3 has 14 amino acids. Trimming removed 10 bases from V and 0 bases from J; junction bases left unmatched: 7. The CDR3 DNA sequence: TGTGCCACCAAGAGCGGGGGGTACTCCTACGAGCAGTACTTC. Its translation: CATKSGGYSYEQYF.

This clone was seen a single time. CDR3 DNA sequence: TGTGCCAGCTCACCCACGGACAATGAGCAGTTCTTC. Amino acids: CASSPTDNEQFF. The rearrangement uses TRBV18 and TRBJ2-1; no reliable D call. Trimming stripped 3 bases from V and 5 bases from J, with 5 bases between. The CDR3 is made up of 12 amino acids. The germline V gene encodes CDR1 KGHSH and CDR2 LQKENI.

V usage is TRBV6-5 and J usage is TRBJ2-2; the match to TRBD1 covers 8 bases. Trimming took 3 bases from V and 6 from J; bases not matched to a gene: 6. There are 15 residues in the CDR3. Looked up from germline, CDR1 is MNHEY and CDR2 is SVGAGI. The CDR3 DNA is TGTGCCAGCAGTTATACACAGGGGGTCCCCGGGGAGCTGTTTTTT. The encoded protein is CASSYTQGVPGELFF.

This chain uses TRBV20-1 with TRBJ2-3; the D gene is possibly TRBD2 (5 bases). CDR3 length: 13 amino acids. V gave up 3 bases and J gave up 1 base, with 8 bases separating them. CDR1 is DFQATT, CDR2 SNEGSKA, per germline (reference sequence). CDR3 in amino acids: CSASRAGTDTQYF. CDR3 bases: TGCAGTGCTAGTCGAGCGGGCACAGATACGCAGTATTTT.

The chain combines TRBV5-1 with TRBJ1-6, with D tentatively TRBD1 (6 bases). CDR1 is SGHRS and CDR2 is YFSETQ in the germline V gene. This CDR3 spans 15 amino acids. With 0 bases removed from V and 11 bases from J, the gap between germline ends came to 15 bases. CDR3 in amino acids: CASSLGTVVGPPLHF. The CDR3 DNA reads as TGCGCCAGCAGCTTGGGGACAGTGGTAGGGCCACCCCTCCACTTT.